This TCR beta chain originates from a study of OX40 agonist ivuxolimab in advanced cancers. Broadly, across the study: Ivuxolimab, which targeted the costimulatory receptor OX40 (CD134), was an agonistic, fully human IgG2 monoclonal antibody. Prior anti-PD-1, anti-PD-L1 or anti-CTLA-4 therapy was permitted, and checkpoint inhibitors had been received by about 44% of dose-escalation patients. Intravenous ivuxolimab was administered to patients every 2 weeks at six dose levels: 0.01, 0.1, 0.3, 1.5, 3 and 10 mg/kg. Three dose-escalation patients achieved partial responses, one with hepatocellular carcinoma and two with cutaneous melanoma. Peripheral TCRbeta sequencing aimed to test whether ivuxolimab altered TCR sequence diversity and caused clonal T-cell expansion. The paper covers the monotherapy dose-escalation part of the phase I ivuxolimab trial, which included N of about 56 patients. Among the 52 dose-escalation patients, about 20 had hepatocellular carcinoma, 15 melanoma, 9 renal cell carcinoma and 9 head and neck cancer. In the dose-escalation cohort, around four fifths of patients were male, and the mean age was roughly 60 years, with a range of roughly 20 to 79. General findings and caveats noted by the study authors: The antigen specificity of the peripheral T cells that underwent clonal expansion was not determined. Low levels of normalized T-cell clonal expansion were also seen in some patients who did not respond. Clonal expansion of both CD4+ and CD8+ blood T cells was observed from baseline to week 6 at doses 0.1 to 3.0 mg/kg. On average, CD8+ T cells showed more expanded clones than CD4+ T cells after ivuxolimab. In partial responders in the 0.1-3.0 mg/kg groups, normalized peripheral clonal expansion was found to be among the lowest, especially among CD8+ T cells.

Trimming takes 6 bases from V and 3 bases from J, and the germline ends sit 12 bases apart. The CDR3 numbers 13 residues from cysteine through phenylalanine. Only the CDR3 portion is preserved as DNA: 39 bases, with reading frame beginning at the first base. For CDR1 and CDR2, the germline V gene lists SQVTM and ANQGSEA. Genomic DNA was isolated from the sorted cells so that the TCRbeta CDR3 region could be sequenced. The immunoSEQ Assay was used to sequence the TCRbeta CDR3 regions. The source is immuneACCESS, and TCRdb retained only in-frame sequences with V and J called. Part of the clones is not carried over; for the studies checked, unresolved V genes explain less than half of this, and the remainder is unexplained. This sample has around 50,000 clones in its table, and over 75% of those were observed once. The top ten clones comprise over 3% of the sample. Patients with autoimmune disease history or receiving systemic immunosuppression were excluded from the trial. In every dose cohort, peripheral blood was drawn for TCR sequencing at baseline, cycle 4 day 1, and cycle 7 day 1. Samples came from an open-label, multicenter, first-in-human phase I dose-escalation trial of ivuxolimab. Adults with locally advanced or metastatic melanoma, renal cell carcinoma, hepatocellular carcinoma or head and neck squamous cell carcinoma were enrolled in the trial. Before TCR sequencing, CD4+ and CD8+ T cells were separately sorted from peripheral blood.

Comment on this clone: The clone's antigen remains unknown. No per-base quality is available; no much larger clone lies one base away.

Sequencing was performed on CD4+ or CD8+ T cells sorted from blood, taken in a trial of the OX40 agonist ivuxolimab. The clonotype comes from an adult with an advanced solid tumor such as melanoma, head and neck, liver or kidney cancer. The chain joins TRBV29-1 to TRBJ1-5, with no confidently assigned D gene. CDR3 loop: CSVQTAFNQPQHF. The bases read TGCAGCGTCCAGACGGCATTCAATCAGCCCCAGCATTTT.